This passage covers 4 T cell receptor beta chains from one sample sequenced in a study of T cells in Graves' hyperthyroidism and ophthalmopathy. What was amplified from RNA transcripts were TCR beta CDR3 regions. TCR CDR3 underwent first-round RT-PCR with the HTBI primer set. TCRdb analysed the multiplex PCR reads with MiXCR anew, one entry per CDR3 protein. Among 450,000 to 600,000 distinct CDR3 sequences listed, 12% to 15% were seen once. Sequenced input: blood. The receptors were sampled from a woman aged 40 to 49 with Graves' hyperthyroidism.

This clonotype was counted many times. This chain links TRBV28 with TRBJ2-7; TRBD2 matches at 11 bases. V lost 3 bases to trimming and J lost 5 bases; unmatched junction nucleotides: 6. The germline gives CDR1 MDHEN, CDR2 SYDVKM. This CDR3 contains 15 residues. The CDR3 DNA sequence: TGTGCCAGCAGTTTCACTAGCGGGAGAGGGAACGAGCAGTACTTC. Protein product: CASSFTSGRGNEQYF.

The CDR3 sequence: CASSQVGGRSDTGELFF. The CDR3 coding sequence is TGTGCCAGCAGCCAAGTCGGCGGGAGAAGCGACACCGGGGAGCTGTTTTTT. The J gene is TRBJ2-2, the V gene TRBV3-1; the match to TRBD2 covers 7 bases. CDR3 size: 17 residues. From germline, CDR1 is LGHDT and CDR2 YNNKEL (reference sequence). V lost 1 base to trimming and J lost 3 bases; unmatched junction nucleotides: 8. The full variable domain, completed using reference TRBV3-1 and TRBJ2-2, is DTAVSQTPKYLVTQMGNDKSIKCEQNLGHDTMYWYKQDSKKFLKIMFSYNNKELIINETVPNRFSPKSPDKAHLNLHINSLELGDSAVYFCASSQVGGRSDTGELFFGEGSRLTVL.

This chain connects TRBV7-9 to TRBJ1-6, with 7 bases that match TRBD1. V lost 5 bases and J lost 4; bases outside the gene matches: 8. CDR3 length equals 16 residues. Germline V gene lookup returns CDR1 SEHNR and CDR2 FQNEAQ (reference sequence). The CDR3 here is CASSESGTEYNSPLHF. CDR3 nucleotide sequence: TGTGCCAGCAGCGAATCCGGGACAGAATATAATTCACCCCTCCACTTT.

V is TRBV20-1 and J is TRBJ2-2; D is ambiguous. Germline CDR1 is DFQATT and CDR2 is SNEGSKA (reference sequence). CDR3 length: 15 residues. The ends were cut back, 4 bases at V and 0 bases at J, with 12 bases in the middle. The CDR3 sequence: CSAIRPAANTGELFF. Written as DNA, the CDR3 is TGCAGTGCTATACGCCCAGCCGCGAACACCGGGGAGCTGTTTTTT.